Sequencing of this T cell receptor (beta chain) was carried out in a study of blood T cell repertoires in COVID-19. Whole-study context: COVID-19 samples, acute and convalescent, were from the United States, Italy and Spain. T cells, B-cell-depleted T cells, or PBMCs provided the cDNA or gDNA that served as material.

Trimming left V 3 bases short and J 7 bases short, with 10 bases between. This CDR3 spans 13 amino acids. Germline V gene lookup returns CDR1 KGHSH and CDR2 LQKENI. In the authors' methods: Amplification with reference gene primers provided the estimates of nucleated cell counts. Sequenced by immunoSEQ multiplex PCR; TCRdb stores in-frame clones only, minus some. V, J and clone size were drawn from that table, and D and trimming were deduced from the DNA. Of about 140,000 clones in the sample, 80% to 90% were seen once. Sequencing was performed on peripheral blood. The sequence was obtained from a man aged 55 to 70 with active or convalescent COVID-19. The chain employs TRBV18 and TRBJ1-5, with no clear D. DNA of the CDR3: TGTGCCAGCTCACCGAGCAAGGAGCAGCCCCAGCATTTT. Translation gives CASSPSKEQPQHF.